This entry lists 27 T cell receptor beta chains sequenced from one sample in a study of blood T cell repertoires in COVID-19. Clones were read by immunoSEQ multiplex PCR, and TCRdb kept only the in-frame ones, dropping some. This sample has fewer than 200,000 clones, with about 88% found just once. Sequencing was performed on peripheral blood. The receptors were gathered from a man aged 35-49 years with active or convalescent COVID-19.

Only a few counts were recorded for this clone. The gene calls are TRBV24-1 and TRBJ1-2; D gene ambiguous. From germline, CDR1 is KGHDR and CDR2 SFDVKD. The length of the CDR3 is 11 residues. V was shortened by 7 bases and J by 4 bases, with 6 bases between the two germline ends. The CDR3 region has the DNA TGTGCCACCAGGCGAATCTATGGCTACACCTTC. Its translation: CATRRIYGYTF.

The chain couples TRBV7-6 to TRBJ2-1; a weak D match, TRBD2 (7 bases). The V end was cut by 5 bases, the J end by 4 bases, with 18 bases between. Germline values: CDR1 SGHVS, CDR2 FNYEAQ. This CDR3 spans 16 amino acids. The CDR3 loop reads CASSERGGYSYNEQFF. The CDR3 nucleotides read TGTGCCAGCAGCGAGAGGGGGGGGTATAGTTACAATGAGCAGTTCTTC.

This clone was detected once. The chain couples TRBV5-4 to TRBJ2-5; 8 bases fit TRBD1. This CDR3 spans 13 amino acids. V dropped 4 bases and J dropped 5; count of bases not matched to a gene: 4. The germline V gene encodes CDR1 SGHNT and CDR2 YYREEE (reference sequence). This chain's CDR3 is CASSQGAGETQYF. In DNA, the CDR3 is TGTGCCAGCAGCCAGGGGGCCGGGGAGACCCAGTACTTC.

To note about this clone: Other DNA sequences in the same sample also yield this CDR3. The chain links TRBV7-8 to TRBJ2-7; 10 bases line up with TRBD2. CDR3 length: 14 amino acids. Losses at the gene ends were 6 bases for V and 2 bases for J; bases not matched to a gene: 4. Germline CDR1 and CDR2: SGHVS and FQNEAQ. The CDR3, as DNA: TGTGCCAGCAGTCTAACTAGCGGGACCTACGAGCAGTACTTC. Protein product: CASSLTSGTYEQYF.

This chain joins TRBV25-1 and TRBJ1-2, with 7 bases aligning to TRBD1. V shed 3 bases, J shed 8 bases, and the junction held 9 bases outside the gene matches. Germline-derived CDR1 and CDR2 are MGHDK and SYGVNS. This CDR3 is 14 amino acids long. The CDR3 reads CASSDGQAGGGYTF. In DNA, the CDR3 is TGTGCCAGCAGTGATGGACAGGCCGGAGGGGGCTACACCTTC.

This clone has just one count. The chain has TRBV4-3 and TRBJ1-1; the D gene is possibly TRBD1 (6 bases). The CDR3 length is 14 residues. V lost 4 bases, J lost 1 base, and 10 bases lay in between. Germline CDR1 is LGHNA and CDR2 is YSLEER. CDR3 loop: CASSPTGGNTEAFF. In nucleotides, the CDR3 is TGCGCCAGCAGCCCGACAGGAGGGAACACTGAAGCTTTCTTT.

In DNA, the CDR3 is TGTGCCAGCAGGCGACAGGGAATCTCTGGAAACACCATATATTTT. Residues: CASRRQGISGNTIYF. The chain carries TRBV6-5 and TRBJ1-3; 7 bases match TRBD1. The V gene end was trimmed by 6 bases and the J gene end by 0 bases; junction bases not matched to a gene: 5. The CDR3 runs 15 residues. The germline V gene has CDR1 MNHEY and CDR2 SVGAGI.

V gene TRBV5-6 combines with J gene TRBJ2-7; perhaps TRBD2 as D (5 bases). The CDR3 has 15 residues. Deletions cut 4 bases from V and 2 bases from J, with 16 bases between. CDR1 is SGHDT and CDR2 is YYEEEE in the germline V gene. The CDR3 DNA is TGTGCCAGCAGCGGGAGTCTATCATCCCCCTACGAGCAGTACTTC. Protein product: CASSGSLSSPYEQYF.

V gene TRBV19 combines with J gene TRBJ2-1, with 11 positions matching TRBD2. The germline gives CDR1 LNHDA, CDR2 SQIVND (reference sequence). The CDR3 sequence is 16 residues long. Losses at the gene ends were 6 bases for V and 2 bases for J; bases not matched to a gene: 6. The CDR3 sequence is CASRLAGGQTYNEQFF. The CDR3 DNA sequence: TGTGCCAGTAGGTTAGCGGGGGGGCAAACCTACAATGAGCAGTTCTTC.

The chain carries TRBV12-3 or TRBV12-4 and TRBJ2-3, with D unresolved. The CDR3 spans 12 residues. CDR3 DNA: TGTGCAACCCGAGCCGCCACAGATACGCAGTATTTT. Protein product: CATRAATDTQYF.

In this sample, this clone turned up once. J is TRBJ1-2 and V is TRBV7-2; 7 bases match TRBD1. CDR3 size: 15 residues. The V segment lost 1 base and the J segment 5 bases; nucleotides outside the gene matches: 7. Germline lookup yields CDR1 SGHTA and CDR2 FQGNSA. The CDR3 loop is CASSLVEGAQYGYTF. CDR3 nucleotide sequence: TGTGCCAGCAGCTTAGTAGAGGGGGCGCAATATGGCTACACCTTC. The full variable domain, with the rest looked up from reference TRBV7-2 and TRBJ1-2, is GAGVSQSPSNKVTEKGKDVELRCDPISGHTALYWYRQSLGQGLEFLIYFQGNSAPDKSGLPSDRFSAERTGGSVSTLTIQRTQQEDSAVYLCASSLVEGAQYGYTFGSGTRLTVV.

The chain recombines TRBV12-5 with TRBJ1-1; D is perhaps TRBD1 (5 bases). Trimming stripped 6 bases from V and 0 bases from J, with 11 bases between. The CDR3 loop spans 14 amino acids. Germline CDR1 LGHNT, CDR2 FRNRAP. CDR3 DNA: TGTGCTAGTGGCCCCGGACAATTGAACACTGAAGCTTTCTTT. The encoded protein is CASGPGQLNTEAFF.

The V gene is TRBV19, the J gene TRBJ2-1, with 7 bases that match TRBD2. Germline trimming cut 2 bases from V and 7 bases from J; bases unmatched to any gene: 17. The CDR3 sequence is 18 residues long. From germline, CDR1 is LNHDA and CDR2 SQIVND (reference sequence). CDR3 in amino acids: CASSIPEFAGASRNEQFF. CDR3 nucleotides: TGTGCCAGTAGTATACCCGAATTTGCGGGAGCATCGAGGAATGAGCAGTTCTTC.

This clone was found a few times. This chain uses TRBV19 with TRBJ1-6, with 7 bases lining up with TRBD1. The CDR3 is 16 residues long. V trimming: 2 bases; J trimming: 7 bases; junction bases outside the gene matches: 8. Germline CDR1 reads LNHDA; CDR2 reads SQIVND (reference sequence). The CDR3 DNA sequence: TGTGCCAGTAGTATATCAACGACGACAGGGAATTCACCCCTCCACTTT. Translating gives CASSISTTTGNSPLHF.

CDR3 in amino acids: CASSPWRQGGNEKLFF. Written as DNA, the CDR3 is TGTGCCAGCAGTCCATGGCGACAGGGTGGTAATGAAAAACTGTTTTTT. The gene calls are TRBV27 and TRBJ1-4; TRBD1 matches at 7 bases. CDR3 length: 16 residues. The germline V gene has CDR1 MNHEY and CDR2 SMNVEV (reference sequence). V was clipped by 5 bases and J by 4 bases; unmatched bases: 10. Variable domain in full (rest from reference TRBV27 and TRBJ1-4): EAQVTQNPRYLITVTGKKLTVTCSQNMNHEYMSWYRQDPGLGLRQIYYSMNVEVTDKGDVPEGYKVSRKEKRNFPLILESPSPNQTSLYFCASSPWRQGGNEKLFFGSGTQLSVL.

The rearrangement uses TRBV9 and TRBJ2-3; 9 bases are a match to TRBD2. CDR3 size: 20 residues. CDR1 is SGDLS and CDR2 is YYNGEE in the germline V gene. V lost 4 bases and J lost 0; bases outside the gene matches: 18. CDR3 sequence reads: CASSSLARSGGILSTDTQYF. The CDR3 DNA follows: TGTGCCAGCAGCTCCCTCGCCCGCAGCGGGGGGATCCTTAGCACAGATACGCAGTATTTT. Based on the CDR3 plus reference TRBV9 and TRBJ2-3, the full variable domain is DSGVTQTPKHLITATGQRVTLRCSPRSGDLSVYWYQQSLDQGLQFLIQYYNGEERAKGNILERFSAQQFPDLHSELNLSSLELGDSALYFCASSSLARSGGILSTDTQYFGPGTRLTVL.

The chain is built from TRBV27 and TRBJ2-5; 14 positions agree with TRBD2. The V segment lost 4 bases and the J segment 5 bases; nucleotides outside the gene matches: 6. Germline lookup yields CDR1 MNHEY and CDR2 SMNVEV (reference sequence). The CDR3 is 16 residues long. For the CDR3, the DNA is TGTGCCAGCAGTTCACCGGGACTAGCGGGAGTGGAGACCCAGTACTTC. Translated, it gives CASSSPGLAGVETQYF.

V and J are TRBV7-9 and TRBJ2-6, with TRBD1 identical over 7 bases. The J segment lost 4 bases and the V segment lost 0 bases, leaving 12 bases of the junction unmatched. CDR3 length: 19 amino acids. The germline CDR1 and CDR2 sequences are SEHNR and FQNEAQ (reference sequence). DNA for the CDR3: TGTGCCAGCAGCTTAGCGCTCGGGACAGTAGGGCACGGGGCCAACGTCCTGACTTTC. Translated, it gives CASSLALGTVGHGANVLTF.

This sequence joins TRBV4-3 and TRBJ1-2; D gene unclear. Per germline, CDR1 LGHNA and CDR2 YSLEER. V was pared by 4 bases and J by 5 bases, with 14 bases between. The length of the CDR3 is 14 residues. CDR3 sequence reads: CASSPHQSFYGYTF. DNA for the CDR3: TGCGCCAGCAGCCCGCACCAGTCGTTTTATGGCTACACCTTC.

CDR3 sequence reads: CASSSRDTPYGYTF. CDR3 DNA sequence: TGTGCCAGCAGCTCCCGGGACACCCCCTATGGCTACACCTTC. V usage is TRBV7-9 and J usage is TRBJ1-2; weak D call: TRBD1 (6 bases). CDR1 is SEHNR, CDR2 FQNEAQ, per germline (reference sequence). This CDR3 is built from 14 residues. V shed 4 bases and J shed 4 bases, with 13 bases lying between them.

The chain combines TRBV30 with TRBJ1-6; TRBD1 aligns across 8 bases. Germline trimming cut 7 bases from V and 9 bases from J; bases unmatched to any gene: 11. Germline CDR1 reads GTSNPN; CDR2 reads SVGIG (reference sequence). The CDR3 consists of 14 residues. The CDR3 region is CAYTGQGAASPLHF. The DNA for the CDR3 is TGTGCCTACACGGGTCAGGGGGCGGCTTCACCCCTCCACTTT.

V usage is TRBV28 and J usage is TRBJ2-7, with no clear D. V was cut by 5 bases and J by 0 bases, with 11 bases left in between. CDR3 length equals 14 residues. Looked up from germline, CDR1 is MDHEN and CDR2 is SYDVKM. In DNA, the CDR3 is TGTGCCAGCAGTGACCCCGGCGGCTCCTACGAGCAGTACTTC. It translates to CASSDPGGSYEQYF.

The gene calls are TRBV6-5 and TRBJ2-7; D might be TRBD1 (6 bases). This CDR3 is built from 13 residues. Trimming took off 8 bases at V and 4 bases at J, with 15 bases between the two ends. CDR1 and CDR2 (germline): MNHEY, SVGAGI. The CDR3 nucleotides read TGTGCCAGCCAATCCGGGACAAAGTACGAGCAGTACTTC. It is translated as CASQSGTKYEQYF.

This clone showed up just once. The V gene is TRBV6-5, the J gene TRBJ1-5; 7 nucleotides agree with TRBD1. Germline lookup yields CDR1 MNHEY and CDR2 SVGAGI. This CDR3 has 15 residues. After removal of 0 bases from V and 1 base from J, the junction contained 0 bases not matched to a gene. The CDR3 loop reads CASSYSGQSNQPQHF. DNA of the CDR3: TGTGCCAGCAGTTACTCGGGACAGAGCAATCAGCCCCAGCATTTT.

The chain has TRBV4-1 and TRBJ2-5; D unresolved. The ends were cut back, 2 bases at V and 1 base at J, with 11 bases in the middle. Looked up from germline, CDR1 is MGHRA and CDR2 is YSYEKL. CDR3 length: 15 residues. Here the CDR3 DNA reads TGCGCCAGCAGCCAAAACCAGGCGCTCCAAGAGACCCAGTACTTC. Encoded protein: CASSQNQALQETQYF.

This clone came up once. The same CDR3 also results from other DNA sequences found in this sample. The chain's CDR3 is CASSLGGGQPQHF. In nucleotides, the CDR3 is TGTGCCAGCAGTTTGGGAGGAGGTCAGCCCCAGCATTTT. V usage is TRBV12-3 or TRBV12-4 and J usage is TRBJ1-5, with D unclear. V was trimmed by 3 bases and J by 6 bases, leaving 9 bases between them. The CDR3 has 13 amino acids.

This clone was counted once. CDR3 sequence reads: CASSLMLAAQQYF. The CDR3, as DNA: TGTGCCAGCAGCCTAATGCTAGCGGCTCAGCAGTATTTT. The chain uses TRBV5-5 and TRBJ2-3, with 7 nucleotides matching TRBD2. With V trimmed by 4 bases and J by 11 bases, 10 bases remained unmatched. Germline loops: CDR1 SGHKS, CDR2 YYEKEE (reference sequence). The CDR3 is 13 amino acids.